The clone carrying this T cell receptor (beta chain) was counted between two and nine times. Antigen: not known. The use of a sample-barcoded 5' primer and a J-beta primer mix characterized a second PCR of roughly 6 to 11 cycles. Each single sample gave us at least 3 million CDR3-containing paired-end reads. TCRdb analysed the 5' RACE reads with MiXCR anew, one entry per CDR3 protein. The sample yields roughly 640,000 distinct CDR3 sequences, about 30% seen once. These data are taken from a study of blood T cells in healthy people across ages. Healthy Caucasian individuals from Russia aged about 6 to 90 served as donors. The V gene's germline CDR1 is DFQATT and CDR2 SNEGSKA (reference sequence). Trimming cost V 3 bases and J 3 bases, with 14 bases left between them. This CDR3 has 14 residues. General study points: While age rose, TCR beta diversity per million T cells dropped in a roughly linear way.

The sequence derives from a woman older than 75 in good health. The chain uses TRBV20-1 and TRBJ1-1; no clear D gene. The sequencing sample was made of blood. The CDR3: CSAREREGYTEAFF. CDR3 nucleotides: TGCAGTGCTAGGGAACGGGAGGGCTACACTGAAGCTTTCTTT.